These 18 T cell receptor beta chains were sequenced from one sample in a study of tumor-infiltrating lymphocytes in localized non-small cell lung cancer. Data came from immunoSEQ multiplex PCR; TCRdb stores just in-frame clones and leaves some out. The repertoire holds roughly 9,100 clones, with 81% as singletons. The source material was uninvolved lung tissue not adjacent to the tumor. The receptor set was obtained from a human donor with non-small cell lung cancer.

V usage is TRBV11-2 and J usage is TRBJ1-2, with unresolved D. Between the trimmed V and J ends, which lost 5 bases and 2 bases, there was a span of 12 bases. Germline CDR1 SGHAT, CDR2 FQNNGV. This CDR3 has 14 residues. CDR3 loop: CASSLRIPNYGYTF. CDR3 DNA: TGTGCCAGCAGCCTAAGGATCCCCAACTATGGCTACACCTTC. Together with reference TRBV11-2 and TRBJ1-2, the CDR3 gives the full variable domain: EAGVAQSPRYKIIEKRQSVAFWCNPISGHATLYWYQQILGQGPKLLIQFQNNGVVDDSQLPKDRFSAERLKGVDSTLKIQPAKLEDSAVYLCASSLRIPNYGYTFGSGTRLTVV.

The chain combines TRBV11-2 with TRBJ2-1; the D is unclear. CDR3 length: 15 residues. Germline V gene lookup returns CDR1 SGHAT and CDR2 FQNNGV. V was trimmed by 5 bases and J by 3 bases, leaving 14 bases between them. Here the CDR3 reads CASSRLARGYNEQFF. For the CDR3, the DNA is TGTGCCAGCAGCCGGCTGGCTCGCGGCTACAATGAGCAGTTCTTC.

This clone appeared a few times. The chain has TRBV5-4 and TRBJ2-7; D unresolved. CDR3 length equals 15 residues. V shed 4 bases and J shed 2 bases, with 16 bases lying between them. The V gene's germline CDR1 is SGHNT and CDR2 YYREEE (reference sequence). In nucleotides, the CDR3 is TGTGCCAGCAGCCCCGGTACCTCAGTAGCCTACGAGCAGTACTTC. This sequence encodes CASSPGTSVAYEQYF.

The V gene is TRBV11-3, the J gene TRBJ2-2; D is perhaps TRBD1 or TRBD2 (5 bases each). In germline, CDR1 is SGHNT, CDR2 YENEEA. With 0 bases removed from V and 6 bases from J, the gap between germline ends came to 5 bases. The CDR3 has 13 residues. The CDR3 DNA sequence: TGTGCCAGCAGCTTAGAGGGGGCCGGGGAGCTGTTTTTT. Translating gives CASSLEGAGELFF. The full variable domain, in which reference TRBV11-3 and TRBJ2-2 provide the parts outside the CDR3, is EAGVVQSPRYKIIEKKQPVAFWCNPISGHNTLYWYLQNLGQGPELLIRYENEEAVDDSQLPKDRFSAERLKGVDSTLKIQPAELGDSAVYLCASSLEGAGELFFGEGSRLTVL.

The rearrangement links TRBV4-2 to TRBJ1-4; 9 nucleotides align to TRBD1. From germline, CDR1 is LGHNA and CDR2 YNFKEQ. Losses at the gene ends were 4 bases for V and 8 bases for J; bases not matched to a gene: 11. The CDR3 has 16 residues. CDR3 sequence: CASSLLPGQGQEKLFF. Written as DNA, the CDR3 is TGTGCCAGCAGCCTTTTACCGGGACAGGGTCAAGAAAAACTGTTTTTT.

The rearrangement uses TRBV5-1 and TRBJ2-7, with D possibly TRBD2 on 6 matching bases. The CDR3 sequence is 13 residues long. V was cut by 5 bases and J by 4 bases, with 13 bases left in between. Germline CDR1 reads SGHRS; CDR2 reads YFSETQ. The CDR3 DNA sequence: TGCGCCAGCAGGGGCGGGGTCGGATACGAGCAGTACTTC. Its protein is CASRGGVGYEQYF. The variable domain in full, completed from reference TRBV5-1 and TRBJ2-7, reads KAGVTQTPRYLIKTRGQQVTLSCSPISGHRSVSWYQQTPGQGLQFLFEYFSETQRNKGNFPGRFSGRQFSNSRSEMNVSTLELGDSALYLCASRGGVGYEQYFGPGTRLTVT.

The chain has TRBV6-6 and TRBJ1-1, with no clear D. V was clipped by 4 bases and J by 4 bases, with 13 bases between them. The CDR3 length is 14 residues. Per the germline V gene, CDR1 is MNHNY and CDR2 is SVGAGI (reference sequence). The CDR3 DNA is TGTGCCAGCAGTTCAACACATGGGAGCACTGAAGCTTTCTTT. This translates into CASSSTHGSTEAFF.

The rearrangement uses TRBV15 and TRBJ2-7, with D possibly TRBD1 on 6 matching bases. The CDR3 loop spans 15 amino acids. V lost 2 bases and J lost 1, with 12 bases in between. The germline gives CDR1 LNHNV, CDR2 YYDKDF (reference sequence). The chain's CDR3 is CATSRPRGQSYEQYF. Written as DNA, the CDR3 is TGTGCCACCAGCAGACCACGTGGACAGTCCTACGAGCAGTACTTC. The full variable domain, rest sourced from reference TRBV15 and TRBJ2-7, is DAMVIQNPRYQVTQFGKPVTLSCSQTLNHNVMYWYQQKSSQAPKLLFHYYDKDFNNEADTPDNFQSRRPNTSFCFLDIRSPGLGDTAMYLCATSRPRGQSYEQYFGPGTRLTVT.

This chain joins TRBV7-9 and TRBJ2-7, with D tentatively TRBD1 or TRBD2 (7 bases each). CDR1 and CDR2 (germline): SEHNR, FQNEAQ (reference sequence). With 7 bases removed from V and 7 bases from J, the gap between germline ends came to 17 bases. There are 13 residues in the CDR3. CDR3 sequence reads: CASNPGGGVEQYF. The CDR3 nucleotides read TGTGCCAGCAACCCAGGGGGGGGTGTGGAGCAGTACTTC.

The chain recombines TRBV29-1 with TRBJ2-7, with TRBD2 identical over 11 bases. The CDR3 consists of 14 residues. In germline, CDR1 is SQVTM, CDR2 ANQGSEA. The V and J ends lost 5 bases and 0 bases, in that order; junction bases with no gene match: 3. The CDR3 region has the DNA TGCAGCGTTTCCGGGACTAGCGGCTCCTACGAGCAGTACTTC. It codes for CSVSGTSGSYEQYF.

This clone was counted a single time. This chain links TRBV7-8 with TRBJ1-2; D may be TRBD1 (6 bases). The CDR3 is made up of 19 amino acids. V shed 5 bases and J shed 7 bases, with 32 bases lying between them. Germline values: CDR1 SGHVS, CDR2 FQNEAQ. In DNA, the CDR3 is TGTGCCAGCAGCCCCTACGGAATCGGGGGGACGAGGAGAGGGGGTGGCTACACCTTC. Translation: CASSPYGIGGTRRGGGYTF.

The V and J genes are TRBV2 and TRBJ1-5, with TRBD1 identical over 7 bases. CDR3 size: 15 residues. Germline trimming cut 1 base from V and 1 base from J; bases unmatched to any gene: 1. CDR1 SNHLY and CDR2 FYNNEI come from the germline V gene. The CDR3 sequence: CASSEVRGSNQPQHF. Written as DNA, the CDR3 is TGTGCCAGCAGTGAAGTCAGGGGGAGCAATCAGCCCCAGCATTTT.

J is TRBJ2-1 and V is TRBV5-4; unclear D gene. V dropped 4 bases and J dropped 0 bases, with 11 bases sitting between them. This CDR3 region has 15 residues. Per germline, CDR1 SGHNT and CDR2 YYREEE (reference sequence). The CDR3 sequence: CASSLDRSSYNEQFF. CDR3 DNA sequence: TGTGCCAGCAGCCTGGATCGGAGCTCCTACAATGAGCAGTTCTTC.

This clone appeared once. The V call is TRBV28, the J call TRBJ1-1, with D possibly TRBD1 on 5 matching bases. V lost 7 bases, J lost 0 bases, and 18 bases lay in between. CDR3 length equals 16 residues. The V gene's germline CDR1 is MDHEN and CDR2 SYDVKM. CDR3 nucleotides: TGTGCCAGCACCTCCCCGGGGGTCACGATGAACACTGAAGCTTTCTTT. Its protein is CASTSPGVTMNTEAFF.

This rearrangement joins TRBV5-8 to TRBJ1-4; TRBD1 is a possible D gene (6 bases). This CDR3 contains 15 residues. From germline, CDR1 is SGHTS and CDR2 YDEGEE. V was shortened by 2 bases and J by 0 bases, with 8 bases between the two germline ends. The CDR3 region has the DNA TGTGCCAGCAGCTTAACAGGGACAACTAATGAAAAACTGTTTTTT. It yields the protein CASSLTGTTNEKLFF.

The genes are TRBV29-1 and TRBJ1-1, with TRBD1 matching over 7 bases. CDR3 length: 12 amino acids. The germline V gene encodes CDR1 SQVTM and CDR2 ANQGSEA. J was trimmed by 1 base and V by 7 bases; bases with no gene match: 3. The CDR3 region is CSAGQENTEAFF. In nucleotides, the CDR3 is TGCAGCGCAGGACAGGAGAACACTGAAGCTTTCTTT.

This clone was seen just once. The J gene is TRBJ1-5, the V gene TRBV7-2; TRBD1 might be the D (6 bases). With 5 bases removed from V and 4 bases from J, the gap between germline ends came to 18 bases. The CDR3 covers 16 residues. Germline CDR1 and CDR2: SGHTA and FQGNSA. The chain's CDR3 is CASSPRGGNRNQPQHF. The CDR3 DNA reads TGTGCCAGCAGCCCCCGGGGGGGCAATCGGAATCAGCCCCAGCATTTT. Filled out from reference TRBV7-2 and TRBJ1-5, the complete variable domain reads GAGVSQSPSNKVTEKGKDVELRCDPISGHTALYWYRQSLGQGLEFLIYFQGNSAPDKSGLPSDRFSAERTGGSVSTLTIQRTQQEDSAVYLCASSPRGGNRNQPQHFGDGTRLSIL.

The rearrangement joins TRBV11-1 to TRBJ2-6; TRBD1 might be the D (5 bases). The CDR3 contains 15 residues. Between the trimmed V and J ends, which lost 1 base and 2 bases, there was a span of 6 bases. From germline, CDR1 is SGHAT and CDR2 FQDESV (reference sequence). CDR3 amino acids: CASSLGTPGANVLTF. CDR3 nucleotide sequence: TGTGCCAGCAGCTTAGGGACACCTGGGGCCAACGTCCTGACTTTC.